The clone carrying this T cell receptor (beta chain) was seen more than once but under ten times. Its matching antigen is unknown. This record belongs to a study of STAT5B mutations in CD4+ large granular lymphocyte leukemia. Study-wide points: Data were not HLA-matched across samples. TRBV06-family usage was enriched in top patient clones (8/27) versus controls (2/35). Patient CD4-sorted repertoires looked more clonal than healthy CD4+ repertoires, even without putative leukemic clones.

Trimming removed 2 bases at V and 5 bases at J, with 16 bases between. CDR1 SGHNT and CDR2 YYREEE come from the germline V gene (reference sequence). CDR3 length: 15 residues. Per the study methods: Lowest detectable productive clonotype frequency was 2.59 x 10-5. Some clones are missing from TCRdb's copy, which holds only in-frame ones; the method was immunoSEQ multiplex PCR. The DNA was the basis for D and trimming; V, J and clone size are from that table. This sample has some 35,000 clones, with around three quarters found just once. This TCR derives from a human donor in good health. This rearrangement joins TRBV5-4 to TRBJ2-5; D is perhaps TRBD1 (6 bases). Specimen: CD4+ T cells from blood buffy coats. The chain's CDR3 is CASSLGTTELETQYF. CDR3 bases: TGTGCCAGCAGCTTAGGGACAACGGAACTGGAGACCCAGTACTTC.